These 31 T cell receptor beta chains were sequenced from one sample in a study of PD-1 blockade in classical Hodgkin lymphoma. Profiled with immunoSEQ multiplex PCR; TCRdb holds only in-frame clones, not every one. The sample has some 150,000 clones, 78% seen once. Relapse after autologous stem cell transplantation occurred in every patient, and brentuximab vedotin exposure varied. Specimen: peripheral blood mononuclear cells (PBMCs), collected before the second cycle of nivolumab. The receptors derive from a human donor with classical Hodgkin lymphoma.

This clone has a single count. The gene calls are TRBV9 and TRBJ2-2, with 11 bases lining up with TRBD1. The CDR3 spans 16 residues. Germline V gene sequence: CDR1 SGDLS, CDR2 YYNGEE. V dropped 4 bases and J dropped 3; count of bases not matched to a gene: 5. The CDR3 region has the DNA TGTGCCAGCAGCCAAAGGGGACAGGGGGACACCGGGGAGCTGTTTTTT. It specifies CASSQRGQGDTGELFF.

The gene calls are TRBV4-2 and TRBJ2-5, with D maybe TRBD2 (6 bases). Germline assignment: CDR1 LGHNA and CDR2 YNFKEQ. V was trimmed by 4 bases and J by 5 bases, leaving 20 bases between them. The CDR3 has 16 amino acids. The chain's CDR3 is CASSPRQGPGEETQYF. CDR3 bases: TGTGCCAGCAGCCCTCGGCAGGGACCGGGGGAGGAGACCCAGTACTTC.

Written as DNA, the CDR3 is TGCGCCAGCAGCCAAGGAAGAGGGCCGCGAGAAGCTTTCTTT. Its protein product is CASSQGRGPREAFF. The rearrangement links TRBV4-1 to TRBJ1-1; D is ambiguous. Per the germline V gene, CDR1 is MGHRA and CDR2 is YSYEKL. The ends were cut back, 1 base at V and 8 bases at J, with 14 bases in the middle. The CDR3 has 14 amino acids.

The CDR3 is CASSQDYPYEQYF. The CDR3 DNA sequence: TGCGCCAGCAGCCAAGATTACCCCTACGAGCAGTACTTC. The rearrangement uses TRBV4-1 and TRBJ2-7; D gene uncertain. V dropped 0 bases and J dropped 2 bases, with 5 bases sitting between them. The CDR3 consists of 13 residues. In germline, CDR1 is MGHRA, CDR2 YSYEKL.

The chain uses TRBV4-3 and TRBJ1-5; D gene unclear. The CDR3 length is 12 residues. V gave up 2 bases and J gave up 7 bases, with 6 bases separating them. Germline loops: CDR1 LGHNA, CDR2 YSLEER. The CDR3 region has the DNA TGCGCCAGCAGCCAACCCGGACAGCCCCAGCATTTT. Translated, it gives CASSQPGQPQHF.

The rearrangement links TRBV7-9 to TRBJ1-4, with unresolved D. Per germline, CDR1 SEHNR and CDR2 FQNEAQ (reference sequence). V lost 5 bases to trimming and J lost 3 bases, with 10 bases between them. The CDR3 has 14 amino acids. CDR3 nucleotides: TGTGCCAGCAGCCTCGGAGCAGCTAATGAAAAACTGTTTTTT. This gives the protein CASSLGAANEKLFF.

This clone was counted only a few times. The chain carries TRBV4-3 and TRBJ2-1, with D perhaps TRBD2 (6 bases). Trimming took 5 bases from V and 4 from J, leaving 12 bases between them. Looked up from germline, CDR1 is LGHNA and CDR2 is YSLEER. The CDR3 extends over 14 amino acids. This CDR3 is CASSLAGGYNEQFF. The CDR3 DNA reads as TGCGCCAGCAGCTTAGCAGGAGGGTACAATGAGCAGTTCTTC.

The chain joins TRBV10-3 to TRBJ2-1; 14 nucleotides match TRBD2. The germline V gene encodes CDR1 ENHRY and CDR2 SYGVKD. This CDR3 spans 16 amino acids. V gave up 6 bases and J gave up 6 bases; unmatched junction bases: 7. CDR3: CAIRDPGTSGGNEQFF. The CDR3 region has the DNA TGTGCCATCAGGGACCCCGGGACTAGCGGGGGCAATGAGCAGTTCTTC.

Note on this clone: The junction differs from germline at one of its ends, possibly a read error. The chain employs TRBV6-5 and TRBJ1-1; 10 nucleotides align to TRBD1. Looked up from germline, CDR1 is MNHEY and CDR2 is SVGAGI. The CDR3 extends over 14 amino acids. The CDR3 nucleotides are TGTGCCAGCACTTACCGGACAGGGGGGTCTGAAGCTTTCTTT. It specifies CASTYRTGGSEAFF.

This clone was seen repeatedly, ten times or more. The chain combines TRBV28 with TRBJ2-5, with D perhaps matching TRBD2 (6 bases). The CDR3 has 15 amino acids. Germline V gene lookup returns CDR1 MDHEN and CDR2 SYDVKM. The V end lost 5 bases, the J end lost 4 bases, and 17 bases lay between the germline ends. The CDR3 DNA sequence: TGTGCCAGCAGTCCTTCTGGCGGGGCTTTAGAGACCCAGTACTTC. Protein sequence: CASSPSGGALETQYF.

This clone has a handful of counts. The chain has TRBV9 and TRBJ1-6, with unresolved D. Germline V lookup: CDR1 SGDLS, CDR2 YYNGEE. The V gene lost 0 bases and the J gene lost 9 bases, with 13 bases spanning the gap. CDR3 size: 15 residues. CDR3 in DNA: TGTGCCAGCAGCGTAGGTGGCCGGGTTGGTTCACCCCTCCACTTT. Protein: CASSVGGRVGSPLHF.

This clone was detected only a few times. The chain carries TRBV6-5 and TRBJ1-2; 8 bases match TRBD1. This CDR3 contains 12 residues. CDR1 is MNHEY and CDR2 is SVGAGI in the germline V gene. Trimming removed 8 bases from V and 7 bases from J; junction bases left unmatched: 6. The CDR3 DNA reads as TGTGCCAGCGGTCGACAGGGGTTTGGCTACACCTTC. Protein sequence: CASGRQGFGYTF.

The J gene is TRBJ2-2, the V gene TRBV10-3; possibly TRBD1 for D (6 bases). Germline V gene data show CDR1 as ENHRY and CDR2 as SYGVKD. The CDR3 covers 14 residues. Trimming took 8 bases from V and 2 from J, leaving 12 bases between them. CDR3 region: CAIGGQSNTGELFF. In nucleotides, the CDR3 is TGTGCCATCGGTGGACAGAGTAACACCGGGGAGCTGTTTTTT.

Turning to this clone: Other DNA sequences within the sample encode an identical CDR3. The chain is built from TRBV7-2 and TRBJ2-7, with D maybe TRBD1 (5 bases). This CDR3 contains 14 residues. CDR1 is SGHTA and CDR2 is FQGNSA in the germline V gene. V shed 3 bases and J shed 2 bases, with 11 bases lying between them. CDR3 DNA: TGTGCCAGCAGCTTGGTAGGACAAACCTACGAGCAGTACTTC. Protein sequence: CASSLVGQTYEQYF.

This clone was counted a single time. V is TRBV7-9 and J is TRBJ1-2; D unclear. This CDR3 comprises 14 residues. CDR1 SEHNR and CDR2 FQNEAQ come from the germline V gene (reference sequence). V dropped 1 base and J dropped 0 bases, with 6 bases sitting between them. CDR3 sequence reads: CASSLGPTNYGYTF. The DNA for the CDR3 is TGTGCCAGCAGCTTAGGGCCCACTAACTATGGCTACACCTTC.

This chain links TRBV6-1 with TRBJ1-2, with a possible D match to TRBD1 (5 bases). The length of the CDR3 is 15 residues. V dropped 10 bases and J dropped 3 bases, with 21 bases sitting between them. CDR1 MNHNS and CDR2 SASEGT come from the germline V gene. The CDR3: CAISPRSGPDYGYTF. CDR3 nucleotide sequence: TGTGCCATCAGCCCCCGGTCAGGGCCCGACTATGGCTACACCTTC.

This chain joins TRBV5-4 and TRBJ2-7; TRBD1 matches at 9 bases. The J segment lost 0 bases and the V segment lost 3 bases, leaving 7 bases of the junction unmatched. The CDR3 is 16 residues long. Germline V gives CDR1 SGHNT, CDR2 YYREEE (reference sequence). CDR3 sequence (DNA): TGTGCCAGCAGCTGGGACGGGACAGGGTTCTCCTACGAGCAGTACTTC. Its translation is CASSWDGTGFSYEQYF. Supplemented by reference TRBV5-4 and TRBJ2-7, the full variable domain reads ETGVTQSPTHLIKTRGQQVTLRCSSQSGHNTVSWYQQALGQGPQFIFQYYREEENGRGNFPPRFSGLQFPNYSSELNVNALELDDSALYLCASSWDGTGFSYEQYFGPGTRLTVT.

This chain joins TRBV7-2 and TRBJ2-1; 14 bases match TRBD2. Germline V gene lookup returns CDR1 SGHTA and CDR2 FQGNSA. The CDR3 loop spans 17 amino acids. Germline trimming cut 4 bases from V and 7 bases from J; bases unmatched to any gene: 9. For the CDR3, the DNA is TGTGCCAGCAGCTGGACCGGGACTAGCGGGAGTTGGAATGAGCAGTTCTTC. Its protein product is CASSWTGTSGSWNEQFF.

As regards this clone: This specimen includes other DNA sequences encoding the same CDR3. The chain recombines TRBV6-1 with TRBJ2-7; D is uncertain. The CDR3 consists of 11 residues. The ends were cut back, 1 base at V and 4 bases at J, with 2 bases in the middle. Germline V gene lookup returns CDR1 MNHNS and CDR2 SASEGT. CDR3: CASSEGYEQYF. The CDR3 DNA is TGTGCCAGCAGTGAAGGTTACGAGCAGTACTTC.

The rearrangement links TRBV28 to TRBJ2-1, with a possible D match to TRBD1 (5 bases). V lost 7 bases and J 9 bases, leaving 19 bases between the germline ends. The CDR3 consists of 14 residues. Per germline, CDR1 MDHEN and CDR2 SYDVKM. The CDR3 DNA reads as TGTGCCAGCATTTCGGACACGGATAGAGCTGAGCAGTTCTTC. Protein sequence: CASISDTDRAEQFF.

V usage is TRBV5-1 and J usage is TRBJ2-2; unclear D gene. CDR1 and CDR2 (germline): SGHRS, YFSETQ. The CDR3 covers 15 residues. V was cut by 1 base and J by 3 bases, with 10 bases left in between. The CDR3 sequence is CASSLRSPDTGELFF. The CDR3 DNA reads TGCGCCAGCAGCTTGCGGTCACCCGACACCGGGGAGCTGTTTTTT.

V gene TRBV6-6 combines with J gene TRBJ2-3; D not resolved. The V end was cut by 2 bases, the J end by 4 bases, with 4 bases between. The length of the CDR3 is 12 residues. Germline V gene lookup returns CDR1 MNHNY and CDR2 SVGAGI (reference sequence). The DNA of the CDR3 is TGTGCCAGCAGTTACGTGGCAGATACGCAGTATTTT. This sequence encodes CASSYVADTQYF.

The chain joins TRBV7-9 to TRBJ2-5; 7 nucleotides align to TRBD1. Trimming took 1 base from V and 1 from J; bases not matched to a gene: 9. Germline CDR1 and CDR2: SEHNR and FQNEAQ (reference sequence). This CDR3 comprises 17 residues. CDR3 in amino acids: CASSLELGTVFQETQYF. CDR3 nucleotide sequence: TGTGCCAGCAGCTTAGAACTCGGGACAGTATTCCAAGAGACCCAGTACTTC.

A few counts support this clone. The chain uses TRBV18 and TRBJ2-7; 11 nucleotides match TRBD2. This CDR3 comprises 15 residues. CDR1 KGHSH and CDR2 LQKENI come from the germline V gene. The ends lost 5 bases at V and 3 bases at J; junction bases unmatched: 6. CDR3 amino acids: CASSVPGLAVYEQYF. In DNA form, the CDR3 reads TGTGCCAGCTCAGTCCCGGGACTAGCGGTCTACGAGCAGTACTTC.

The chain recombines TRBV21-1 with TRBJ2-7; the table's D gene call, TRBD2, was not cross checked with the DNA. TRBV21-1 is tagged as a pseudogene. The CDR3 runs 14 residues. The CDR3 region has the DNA TGTGCCAGCAGCAAAGGGCCCCCCGCGGCCGAGCAGTACTTC. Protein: CASSKGPPAAEQYF.

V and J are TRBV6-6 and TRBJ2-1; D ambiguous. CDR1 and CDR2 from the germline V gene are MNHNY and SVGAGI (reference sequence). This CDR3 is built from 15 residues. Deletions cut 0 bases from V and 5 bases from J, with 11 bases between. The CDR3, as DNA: TGTGCCAGCAGTTACTCGTATTTAGCTGACAATGAGCAGTTCTTC. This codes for CASSYSYLADNEQFF.

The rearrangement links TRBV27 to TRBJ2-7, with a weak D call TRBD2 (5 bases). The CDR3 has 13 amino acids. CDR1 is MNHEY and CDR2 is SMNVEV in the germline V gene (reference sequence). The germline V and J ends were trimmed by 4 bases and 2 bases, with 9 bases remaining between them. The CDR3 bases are TGTGCCAGCAGTTCCCGGGATCCCTACGAGCAGTACTTC. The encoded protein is CASSSRDPYEQYF.

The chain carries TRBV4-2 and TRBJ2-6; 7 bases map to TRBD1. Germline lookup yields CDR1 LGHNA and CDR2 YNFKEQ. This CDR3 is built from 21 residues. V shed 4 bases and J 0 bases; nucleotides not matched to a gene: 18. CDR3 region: CASSPLLGEGATLSGANVLTF. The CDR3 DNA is TGTGCCAGCAGCCCCTTACTAGGTGAGGGGGCGACCCTCTCTGGGGCCAACGTCCTGACTTTC.

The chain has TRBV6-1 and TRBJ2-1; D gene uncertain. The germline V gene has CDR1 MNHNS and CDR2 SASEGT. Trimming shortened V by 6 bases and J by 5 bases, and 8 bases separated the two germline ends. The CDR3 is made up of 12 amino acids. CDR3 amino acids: CASSPGNNEQFF. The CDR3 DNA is TGTGCCAGCAGCCCCGGTAACAATGAGCAGTTCTTC.

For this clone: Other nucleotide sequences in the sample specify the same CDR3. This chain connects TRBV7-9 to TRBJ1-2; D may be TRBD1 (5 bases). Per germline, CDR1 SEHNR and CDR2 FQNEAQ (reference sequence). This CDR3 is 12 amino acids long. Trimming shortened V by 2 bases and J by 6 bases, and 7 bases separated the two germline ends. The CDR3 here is CASSLTGDGYTF. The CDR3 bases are TGTGCCAGCAGCTTAACAGGAGATGGCTACACCTTC.

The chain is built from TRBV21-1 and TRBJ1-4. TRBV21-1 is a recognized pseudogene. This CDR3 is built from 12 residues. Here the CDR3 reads CASSHCAEKLFF. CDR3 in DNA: TGTGCCAGCAGCCACTGCGCTGAAAAACTGTTTTTT.